This TCR beta chain was sequenced during a study of CD4 T cell repertoires in COVID-19. Only in-frame clones appear in the TCRdb table, and some are missing; sequencing was by immunoSEQ multiplex PCR. The sample yields fewer than 100,000 clones, roughly 80% seen once. As for this clone: Its antigen is not identified.

Germline assignment: CDR1 SGDLS and CDR2 YYNGEE. V was cut by 0 bases and J by 2 bases, with 13 bases left in between. This CDR3 has 16 amino acids. Findings of the study overall: Several top expanded SARS-CoV-2-reactive clonotypes were shared by two or three memory subsets.

The memory T cells were sequenced right after ex vivo isolation, without culture. The specimen was CD4+ T cells from peripheral blood, collected after recovery from COVID-19. This TCR was recovered from a human donor who had COVID-19. The chain has TRBV9 and TRBJ2-3, with D perhaps matching TRBD2 (5 bases). The CDR3 reads CASSVEGSAATDTQYF. The DNA for the CDR3 is TGTGCCAGCAGCGTAGAGGGTAGCGCCGCCACAGATACGCAGTATTTT.